This TCR beta chain was identified in a study of blood T cell repertoires in COVID-19. Looking at the study overall: Collection of acute and convalescent COVID-19 samples took place in the United States, Italy and Spain. Nucleic acid was either cDNA or gDNA, and it came from T cells, B-cell-depleted T cells, or PBMCs.

This clone was recorded once. Germline V gene data show CDR1 as LNHDA and CDR2 as SQIVND (reference sequence). The germline V and J ends were trimmed by 11 bases and 5 bases, with 12 bases remaining between them. The CDR3 runs 11 residues. Per the authors' pipeline: Amplification from reference gene primers served as the basis for estimated nucleated cell counts. Here immunoSEQ multiplex PCR was the method, and the copy in TCRdb shows in-frame clones only, minus some. V, J and clone size were drawn from that table, and D and trimming were deduced from the DNA. The table has under 250,000 clones, over 60% seen once.

The sample consisted of peripheral blood. The rearrangement links TRBV19 to TRBJ1-1, with D perhaps matching TRBD1 (5 bases). The sequence was collected from a woman aged 65 to 85 with acute or convalescent COVID-19. DNA of the CDR3: TGTGCCCGCAGGGTTAGGACTGAAGCTTTCTTT. Its protein product is CARRVRTEAFF.